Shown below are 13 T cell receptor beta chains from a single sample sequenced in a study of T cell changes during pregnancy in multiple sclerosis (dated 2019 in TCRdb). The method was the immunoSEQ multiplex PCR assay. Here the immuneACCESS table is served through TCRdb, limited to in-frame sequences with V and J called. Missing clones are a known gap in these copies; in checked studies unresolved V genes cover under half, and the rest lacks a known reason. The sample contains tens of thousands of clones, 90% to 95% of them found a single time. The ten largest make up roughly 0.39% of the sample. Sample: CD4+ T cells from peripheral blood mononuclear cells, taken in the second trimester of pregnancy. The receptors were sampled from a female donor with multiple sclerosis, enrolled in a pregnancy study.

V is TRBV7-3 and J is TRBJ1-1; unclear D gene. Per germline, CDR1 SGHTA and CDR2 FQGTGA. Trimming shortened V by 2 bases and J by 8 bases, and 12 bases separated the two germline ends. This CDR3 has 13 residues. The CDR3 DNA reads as TGTGCCAGCAGCTTATCACTGCTGGAGGAAGCTTTCTTT. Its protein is CASSLSLLEEAFF. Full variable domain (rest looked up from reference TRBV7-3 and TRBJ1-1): GAGVSQTPSNKVTEKGKYVELRCDPISGHTALYWYRQSLGQGPEFLIYFQGTGAADDSGLPNDRFFAVRPEGSVSTLKIQRTERGDSAVYLCASSLSLLEEAFFGQGTRLTVV.

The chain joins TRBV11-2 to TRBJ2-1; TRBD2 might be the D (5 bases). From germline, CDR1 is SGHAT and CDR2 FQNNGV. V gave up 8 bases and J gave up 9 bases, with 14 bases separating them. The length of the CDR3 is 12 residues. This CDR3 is CASASVGGEQFF. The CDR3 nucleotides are TGTGCCAGCGCCAGCGTTGGAGGTGAGCAGTTCTTC.

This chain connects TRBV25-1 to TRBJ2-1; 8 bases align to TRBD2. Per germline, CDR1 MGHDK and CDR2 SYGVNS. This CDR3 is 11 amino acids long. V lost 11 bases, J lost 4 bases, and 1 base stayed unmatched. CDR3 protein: CASGGYNEQFF. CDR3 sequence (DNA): TGTGCCTCGGGGGGGTACAATGAGCAGTTCTTC. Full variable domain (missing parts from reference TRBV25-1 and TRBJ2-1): EADIYQTPRYLVIGTGKKITLECSQTMGHDKMYWYQQDPGMELHLIHYSYGVNSTEKGDLSSESTVSRIRTEHFPLTLESARPSHTSQYLCASGGYNEQFFGPGTRLTVL.

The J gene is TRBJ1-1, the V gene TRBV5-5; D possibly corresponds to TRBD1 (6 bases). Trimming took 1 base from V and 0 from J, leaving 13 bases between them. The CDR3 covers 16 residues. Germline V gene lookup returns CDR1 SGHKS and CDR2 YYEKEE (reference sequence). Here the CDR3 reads CASSLFGGGLNTEAFF. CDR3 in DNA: TGTGCCAGCAGCTTGTTCGGGGGGGGCTTGAACACTGAAGCTTTCTTT.

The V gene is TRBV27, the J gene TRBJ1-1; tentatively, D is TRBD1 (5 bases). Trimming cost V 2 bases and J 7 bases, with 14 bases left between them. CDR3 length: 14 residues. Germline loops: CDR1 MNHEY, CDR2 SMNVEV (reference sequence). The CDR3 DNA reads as TGTGCCAGCAGTTTAGGTCGGGGGACGGGTGAAGCTTTCTTT. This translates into CASSLGRGTGEAFF.

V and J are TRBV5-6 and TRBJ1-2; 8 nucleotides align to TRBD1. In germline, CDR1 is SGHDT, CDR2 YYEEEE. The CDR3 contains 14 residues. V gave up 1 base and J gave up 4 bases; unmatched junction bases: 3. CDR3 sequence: CASSLSGGGYGYTF. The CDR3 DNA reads TGTGCCAGCAGCTTGTCAGGGGGCGGCTATGGCTACACCTTC.

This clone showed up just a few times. The CDR3 DNA is TGTGCCAGCCAAGGCGAACGAGGACTGGAGCTCACAGATACGCAGTATTTT. This codes for CASQGERGLELTDTQYF. V usage is TRBV5-6 and J usage is TRBJ2-3; tentatively, D is TRBD2 (5 bases). The CDR3 is 17 amino acids. V was clipped by 7 bases and J by 2 bases, with 23 bases between them. CDR1 is SGHDT, CDR2 YYEEEE, per germline.

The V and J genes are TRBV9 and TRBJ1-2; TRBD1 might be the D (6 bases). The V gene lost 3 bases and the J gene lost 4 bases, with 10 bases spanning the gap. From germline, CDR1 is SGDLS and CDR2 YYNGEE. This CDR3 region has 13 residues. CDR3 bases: TGTGCCAGCAGCGCAGCGGACAGCTATGGCTACACCTTC. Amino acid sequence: CASSAADSYGYTF.

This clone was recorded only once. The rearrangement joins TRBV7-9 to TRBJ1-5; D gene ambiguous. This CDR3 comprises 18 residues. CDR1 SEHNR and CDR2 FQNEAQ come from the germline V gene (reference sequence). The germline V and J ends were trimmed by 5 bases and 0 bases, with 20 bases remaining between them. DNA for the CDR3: TGTGCCAGCAGCCAGAGCCTAGACGGCCGTGATAGCAATCAGCCCCAGCATTTT. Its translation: CASSQSLDGRDSNQPQHF.

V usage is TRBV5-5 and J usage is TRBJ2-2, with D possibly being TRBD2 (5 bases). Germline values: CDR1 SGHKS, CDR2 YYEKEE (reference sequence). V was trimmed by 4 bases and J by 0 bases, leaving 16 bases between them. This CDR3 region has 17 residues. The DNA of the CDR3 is TGTGCCAGCAGCCGAGGGCCAGGACCTTCGAACACCGGGGAGCTGTTTTTT. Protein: CASSRGPGPSNTGELFF. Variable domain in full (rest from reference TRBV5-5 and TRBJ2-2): DAGVTQSPTHLIKTRGQQVTLRCSPISGHKSVSWYQQVLGQGPQFIFQYYEKEERGRGNFPDRFSARQFPNYSSELNVNALLLGDSALYLCASSRGPGPSNTGELFFGEGSRLTVL.

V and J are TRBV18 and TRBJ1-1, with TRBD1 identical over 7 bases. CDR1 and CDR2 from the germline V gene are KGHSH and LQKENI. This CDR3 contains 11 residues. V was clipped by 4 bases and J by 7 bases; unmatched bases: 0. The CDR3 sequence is CASSRDSEAFF. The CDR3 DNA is TGTGCCAGCTCACGGGACAGTGAAGCTTTCTTT.

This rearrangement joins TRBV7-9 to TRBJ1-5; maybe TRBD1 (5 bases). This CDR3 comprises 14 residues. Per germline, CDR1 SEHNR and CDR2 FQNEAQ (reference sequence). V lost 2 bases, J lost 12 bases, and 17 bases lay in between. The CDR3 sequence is CASSLSGQPLNQHF. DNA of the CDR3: TGTGCCAGCAGCTTATCTGGACAACCATTAAACCAGCATTTT.

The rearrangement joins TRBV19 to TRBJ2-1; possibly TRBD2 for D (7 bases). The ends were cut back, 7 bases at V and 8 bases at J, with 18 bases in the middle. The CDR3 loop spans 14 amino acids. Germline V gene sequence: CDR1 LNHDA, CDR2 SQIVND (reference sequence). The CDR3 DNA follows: TGTGCCAGTACAGATCGGGGGGCCTTCGATGAGCAGTTCTTC. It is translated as CASTDRGAFDEQFF.